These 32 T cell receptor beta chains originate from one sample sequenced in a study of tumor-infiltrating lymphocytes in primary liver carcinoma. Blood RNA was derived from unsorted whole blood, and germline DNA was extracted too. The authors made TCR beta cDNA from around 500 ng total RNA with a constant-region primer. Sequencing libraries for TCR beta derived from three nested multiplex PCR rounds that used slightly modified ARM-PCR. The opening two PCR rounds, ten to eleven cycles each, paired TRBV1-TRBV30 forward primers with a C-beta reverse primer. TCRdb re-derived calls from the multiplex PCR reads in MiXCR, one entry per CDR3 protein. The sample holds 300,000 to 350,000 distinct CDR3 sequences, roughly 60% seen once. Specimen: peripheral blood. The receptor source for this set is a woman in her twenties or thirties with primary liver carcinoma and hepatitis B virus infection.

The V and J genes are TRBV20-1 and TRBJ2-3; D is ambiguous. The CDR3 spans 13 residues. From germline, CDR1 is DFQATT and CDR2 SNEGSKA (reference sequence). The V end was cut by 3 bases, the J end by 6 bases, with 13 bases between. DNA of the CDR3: TGCAGTGCTAGGGATGCCCCCGCGGATACGCAGTATTTT. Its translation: CSARDAPADTQYF.

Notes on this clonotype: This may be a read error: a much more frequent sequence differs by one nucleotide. The CDR3, as DNA: TGTGCCAGCAGCTTGCTTTTATCGGAGACCCAGTACTTC. As protein: CASSLLLSETQYF. The V gene is TRBV5-5, the J gene TRBJ2-5; D gene uncertain. The CDR3 consists of 13 residues. CDR1 and CDR2 from the germline V gene are SGHKS and YYEKEE (reference sequence). The V gene lost 1 base and the J gene lost 5 bases, with 9 bases spanning the gap.

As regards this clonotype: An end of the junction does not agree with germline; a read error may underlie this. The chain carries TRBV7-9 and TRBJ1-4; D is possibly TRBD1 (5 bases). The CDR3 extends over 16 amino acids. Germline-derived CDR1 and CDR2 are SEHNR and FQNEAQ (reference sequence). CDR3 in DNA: TGTGCCAGCAGCTTAAAAAGGGGAGGATTCTTCGAAATACTGTTTTTT. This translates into CASSLKRGGFFEILFF.

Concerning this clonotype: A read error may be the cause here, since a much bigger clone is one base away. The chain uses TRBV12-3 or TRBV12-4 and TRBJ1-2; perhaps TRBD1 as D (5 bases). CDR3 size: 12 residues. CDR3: CASRLRGYGYSF. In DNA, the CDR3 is TGTGCCAGCAGATTACGGGGCTATGGCTACAGCTTC.

CDR3 sequence reads: CASTSGMVNEQFF. For the CDR3, the DNA is TGCGCCAGTACTAGCGGGATGGTGAATGAGCAGTTCTTC. The rearrangement links TRBV5-1 to TRBJ2-1; 10 positions match TRBD2. Germline CDR1 reads SGHRS; CDR2 reads YFSETQ. The CDR3 has 13 amino acids. With V trimmed by 8 bases and J by 7 bases, 6 bases remained unmatched.

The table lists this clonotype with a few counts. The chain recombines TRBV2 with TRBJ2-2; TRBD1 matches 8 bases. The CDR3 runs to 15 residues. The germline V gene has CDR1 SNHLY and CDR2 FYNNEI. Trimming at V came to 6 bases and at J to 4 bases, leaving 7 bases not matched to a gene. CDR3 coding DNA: TGTGCCAGCAGAAAGACAGGGGAAGGCACCGGGGAGCTGTTTTTT. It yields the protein CASRKTGEGTGELFF.

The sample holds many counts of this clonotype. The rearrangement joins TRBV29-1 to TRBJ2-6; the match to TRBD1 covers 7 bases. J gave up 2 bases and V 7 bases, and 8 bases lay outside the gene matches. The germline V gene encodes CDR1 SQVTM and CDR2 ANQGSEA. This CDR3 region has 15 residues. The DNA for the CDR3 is TGCAGCGCCGAGACAGGGCCCACTGGGGCCAACGTCCTGACTTTC. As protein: CSAETGPTGANVLTF.

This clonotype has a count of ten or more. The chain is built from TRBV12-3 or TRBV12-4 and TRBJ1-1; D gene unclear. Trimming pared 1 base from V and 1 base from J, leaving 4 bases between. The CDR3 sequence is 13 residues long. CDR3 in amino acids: CASSLGGNTEAFF. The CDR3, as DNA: TGTGCCAGCAGTTTAGGGGGGAACACTGAAGCTTTCTTT.

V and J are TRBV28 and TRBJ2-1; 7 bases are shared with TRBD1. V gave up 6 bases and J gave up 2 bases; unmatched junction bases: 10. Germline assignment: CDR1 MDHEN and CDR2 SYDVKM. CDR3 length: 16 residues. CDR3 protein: CASSSNRGRTYNEQFF. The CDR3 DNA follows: TGTGCCAGCAGCTCCAACAGGGGACGTACCTACAATGAGCAGTTCTTC.

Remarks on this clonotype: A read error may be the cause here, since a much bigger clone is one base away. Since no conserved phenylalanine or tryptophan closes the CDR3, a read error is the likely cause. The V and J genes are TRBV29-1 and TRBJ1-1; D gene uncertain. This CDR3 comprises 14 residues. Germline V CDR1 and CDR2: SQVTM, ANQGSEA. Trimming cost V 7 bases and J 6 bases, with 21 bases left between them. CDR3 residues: CSARGKGNWAEAFI. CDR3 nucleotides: TGCAGCGCCCGAGGGAAAGGGAATTGGGCTGAAGCTTTCATT.

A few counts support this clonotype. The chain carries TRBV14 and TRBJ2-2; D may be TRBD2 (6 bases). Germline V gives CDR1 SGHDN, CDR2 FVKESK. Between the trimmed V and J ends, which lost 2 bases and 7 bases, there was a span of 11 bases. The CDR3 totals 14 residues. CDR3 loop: CASSQRSGGGELFF. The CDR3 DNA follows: TGTGCCAGCAGCCAAAGGTCCGGGGGCGGGGAGCTGTTTTTT.

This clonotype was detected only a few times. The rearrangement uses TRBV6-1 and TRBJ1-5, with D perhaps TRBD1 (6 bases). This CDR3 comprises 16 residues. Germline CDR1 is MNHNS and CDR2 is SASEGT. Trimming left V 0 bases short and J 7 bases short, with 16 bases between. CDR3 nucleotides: TGTGCCAGCAGTGAAGCGCATAGGGGGATGGGGCAGCCCCAGCATTTT. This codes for CASSEAHRGMGQPQHF.

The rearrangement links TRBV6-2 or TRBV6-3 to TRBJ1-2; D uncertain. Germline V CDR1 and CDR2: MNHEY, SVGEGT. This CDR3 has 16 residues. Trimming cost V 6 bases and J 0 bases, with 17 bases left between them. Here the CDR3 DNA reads TGTGCCAGCAGCCCTCAGCGACACTTCTCTAACTATGGCTACACCTTC. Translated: CASSPQRHFSNYGYTF.

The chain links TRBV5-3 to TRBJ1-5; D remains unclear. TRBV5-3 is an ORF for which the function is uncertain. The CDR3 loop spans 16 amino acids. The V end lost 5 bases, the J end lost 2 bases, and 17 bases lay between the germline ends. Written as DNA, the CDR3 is TGTGCCAGAAGGGTTGGGTCGGGGAATGGCAATCAGCCCCAGCATTTT. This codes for CARRVGSGNGNQPQHF.

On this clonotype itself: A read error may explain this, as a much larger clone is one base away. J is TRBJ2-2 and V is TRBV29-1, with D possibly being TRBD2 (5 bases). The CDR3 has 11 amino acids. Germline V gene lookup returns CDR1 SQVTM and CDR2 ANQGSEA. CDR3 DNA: TGCAGCGTTGAAGATTCCGGGGAGCTGTGTTTT. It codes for CSVEDSGELCF.

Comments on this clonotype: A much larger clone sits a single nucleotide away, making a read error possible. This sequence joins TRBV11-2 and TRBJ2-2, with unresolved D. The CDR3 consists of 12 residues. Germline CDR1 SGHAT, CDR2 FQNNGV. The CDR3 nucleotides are TGTGTCAGCAGGATGGACCGCGGGGAGCTGTTTTTT. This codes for CVSRMDRGELFF.

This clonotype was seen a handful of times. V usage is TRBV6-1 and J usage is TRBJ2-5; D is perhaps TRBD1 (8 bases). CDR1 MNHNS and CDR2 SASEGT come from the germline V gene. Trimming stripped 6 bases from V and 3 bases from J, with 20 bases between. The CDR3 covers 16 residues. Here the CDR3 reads CASSGRTGKGKETQYF. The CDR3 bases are TGTGCCAGCAGCGGGAGGACAGGGAAAGGGAAAGAGACCCAGTACTTC.

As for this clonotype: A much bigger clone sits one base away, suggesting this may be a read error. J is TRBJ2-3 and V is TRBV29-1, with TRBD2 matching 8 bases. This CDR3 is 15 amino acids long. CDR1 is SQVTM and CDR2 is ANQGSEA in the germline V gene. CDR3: CSVLSGTRPTDTLYF. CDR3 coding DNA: TGCAGCGTTTTATCCGGGACTAGACCCACAGATACGCTGTATTTT.

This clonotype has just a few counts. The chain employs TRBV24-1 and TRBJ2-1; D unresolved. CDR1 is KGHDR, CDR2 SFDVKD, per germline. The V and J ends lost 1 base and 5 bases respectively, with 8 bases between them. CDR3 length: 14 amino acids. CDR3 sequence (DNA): TGTGCCACCAGTGATTTCGGGCAGAACAATGAGCAGTTCTTC. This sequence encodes CATSDFGQNNEQFF.

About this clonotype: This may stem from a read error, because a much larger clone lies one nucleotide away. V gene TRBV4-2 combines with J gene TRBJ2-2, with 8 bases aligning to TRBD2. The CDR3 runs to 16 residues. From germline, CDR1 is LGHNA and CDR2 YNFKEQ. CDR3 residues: CASNQVASGSGGELFF. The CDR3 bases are TGTGCCAGCAACCAAGTTGCCAGCGGGAGTGGAGGGGAGCTGTTTTTT.

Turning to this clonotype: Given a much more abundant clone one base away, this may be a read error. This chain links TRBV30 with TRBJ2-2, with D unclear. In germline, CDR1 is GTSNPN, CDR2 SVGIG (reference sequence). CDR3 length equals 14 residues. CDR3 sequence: CVWSGFLVAGELFF. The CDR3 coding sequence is TGTGTCTGGAGTGGGTTTTTGGTTGCTGGGGAGCTGTTTTTT.

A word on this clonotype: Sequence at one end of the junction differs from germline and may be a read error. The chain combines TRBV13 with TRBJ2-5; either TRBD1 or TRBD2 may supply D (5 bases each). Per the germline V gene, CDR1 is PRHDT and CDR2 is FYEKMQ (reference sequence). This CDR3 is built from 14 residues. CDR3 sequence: CAGSSRDVQETQYF. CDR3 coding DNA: TGTGCCGGCAGCTCTCGGGACGTCCAAGAGACCCAGTACTTC.

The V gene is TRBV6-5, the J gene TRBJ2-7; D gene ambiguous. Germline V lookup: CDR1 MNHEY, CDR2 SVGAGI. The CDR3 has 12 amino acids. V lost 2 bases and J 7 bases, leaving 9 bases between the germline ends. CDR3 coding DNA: TGTGCCAGCAGTTACCAAGGGTTGGAGCAGTACTTC. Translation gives CASSYQGLEQYF.

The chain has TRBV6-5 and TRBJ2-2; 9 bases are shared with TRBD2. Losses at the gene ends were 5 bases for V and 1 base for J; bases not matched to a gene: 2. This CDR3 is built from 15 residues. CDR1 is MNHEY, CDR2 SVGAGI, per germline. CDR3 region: CASSRSGRNTGELFF. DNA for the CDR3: TGTGCCAGCAGTCGTAGCGGGAGGAACACCGGGGAGCTGTTTTTT.

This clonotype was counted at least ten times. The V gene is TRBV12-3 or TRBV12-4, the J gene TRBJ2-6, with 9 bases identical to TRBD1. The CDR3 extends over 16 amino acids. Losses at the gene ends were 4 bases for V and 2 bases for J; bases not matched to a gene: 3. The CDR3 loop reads CASSSGQGAGANVLTF. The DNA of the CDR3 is TGTGCCAGCAGTTCGGGACAGGGAGCTGGGGCCAACGTCCTGACTTTC.

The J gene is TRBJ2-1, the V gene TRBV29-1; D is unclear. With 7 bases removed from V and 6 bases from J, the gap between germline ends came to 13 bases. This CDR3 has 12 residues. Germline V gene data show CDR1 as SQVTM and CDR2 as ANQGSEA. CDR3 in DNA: TGCAGCGGTGGTGGGCCTGTCAATGAGCAGTTCTTC. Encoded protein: CSGGGPVNEQFF.

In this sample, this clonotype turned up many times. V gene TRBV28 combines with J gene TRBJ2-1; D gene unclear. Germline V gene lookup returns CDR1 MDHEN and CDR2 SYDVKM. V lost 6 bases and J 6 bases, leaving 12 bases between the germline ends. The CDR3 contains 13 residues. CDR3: CASRVGSPNEQFF. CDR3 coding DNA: TGTGCCAGCAGGGTTGGATCACCCAATGAGCAGTTCTTC.

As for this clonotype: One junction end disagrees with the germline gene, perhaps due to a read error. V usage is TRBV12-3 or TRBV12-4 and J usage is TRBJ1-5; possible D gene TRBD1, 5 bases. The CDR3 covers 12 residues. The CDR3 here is CASSPGQQPQHF. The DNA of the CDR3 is TGCGCCAGCAGCCCAGGGCAGCAGCCCCAGCATTTT.

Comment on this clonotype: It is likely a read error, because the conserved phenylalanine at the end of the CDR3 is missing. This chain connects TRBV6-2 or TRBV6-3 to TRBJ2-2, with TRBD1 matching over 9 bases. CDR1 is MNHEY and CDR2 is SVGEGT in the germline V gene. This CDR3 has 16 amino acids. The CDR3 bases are TGTGCCGGCAGTACCCCCGGGACAGGGTACACCGGGGAGCTGTTTTCT. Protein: CAGSTPGTGYTGELFS.

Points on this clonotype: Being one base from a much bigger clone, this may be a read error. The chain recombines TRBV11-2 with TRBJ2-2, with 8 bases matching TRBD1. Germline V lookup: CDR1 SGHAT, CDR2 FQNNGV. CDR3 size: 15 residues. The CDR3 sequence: CASSQMTGDTGGLFF. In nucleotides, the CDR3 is TGTGCCAGCAGCCAGATGACAGGGGACACCGGGGGGCTGTTTTTT. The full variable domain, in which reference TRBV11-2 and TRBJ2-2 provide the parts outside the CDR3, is EAGVAQSPRYKIIEKRQSVAFWCNPISGHATLYWYQQILGQGPKLLIQFQNNGVVDDSQLPKDRFSAERLKGVDSTLKIQPAKLEDSAVYLCASSQMTGDTGGLFFGEGSRLTVL.

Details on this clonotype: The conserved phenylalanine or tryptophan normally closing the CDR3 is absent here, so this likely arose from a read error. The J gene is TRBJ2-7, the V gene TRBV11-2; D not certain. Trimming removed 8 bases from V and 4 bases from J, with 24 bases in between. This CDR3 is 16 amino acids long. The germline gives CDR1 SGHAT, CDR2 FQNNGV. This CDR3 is CASGSMSRVTPYEQYL. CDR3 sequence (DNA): TGTGCCAGCGGCTCCATGTCCCGGGTTACGCCTTACGAGCAGTACCTC.

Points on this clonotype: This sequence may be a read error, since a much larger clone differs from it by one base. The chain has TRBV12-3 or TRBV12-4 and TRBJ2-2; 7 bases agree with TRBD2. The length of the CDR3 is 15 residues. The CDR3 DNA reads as TGTGCCAGCAGCCGCAGCGGGACGAACACCGAGGAGCTGTTTTTT. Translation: CASSRSGTNTEELFF.